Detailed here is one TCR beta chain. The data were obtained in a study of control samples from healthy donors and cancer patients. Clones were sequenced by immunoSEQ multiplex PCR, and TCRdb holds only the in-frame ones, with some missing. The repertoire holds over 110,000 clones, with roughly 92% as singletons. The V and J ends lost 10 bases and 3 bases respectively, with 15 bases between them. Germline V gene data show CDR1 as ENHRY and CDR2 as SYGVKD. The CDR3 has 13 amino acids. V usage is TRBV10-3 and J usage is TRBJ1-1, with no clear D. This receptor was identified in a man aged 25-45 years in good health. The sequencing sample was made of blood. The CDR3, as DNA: TGTGCCACCGGTGGAGAAGGCGACACTGAAGCTTTCTTT. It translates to CATGGEGDTEAFF.